One and the same sample provided the 5 T cell receptor beta chains below, sequenced in a study of early T cells in non-severe SARS-CoV-2 infection. TCRdb analysed the 5' RACE reads with MiXCR anew, one entry per CDR3 protein. This sample has tens of thousands of distinct CDR3 sequences, with about 9.4% found just once. The sequenced material came from whole blood. The source of these receptors is an adult who was a healthcare worker with PCR-confirmed SARS-CoV-2 infection or an uninfected control (not recorded which).

This clonotype has only a few counts. This chain joins TRBV19 and TRBJ1-2; 7 bases are shared with TRBD1. The V gene's germline CDR1 is LNHDA and CDR2 SQIVND (reference sequence). With V trimmed by 6 bases and J by 1 base, 5 bases remained unmatched. This CDR3 is 14 amino acids long. This CDR3 reads CASRPGQNNYGYTF. The CDR3, as DNA: TGTGCCAGTAGACCGGGACAGAATAACTATGGCTACACCTTC.

A few counts support this clonotype. The chain uses TRBV29-1 and TRBJ2-3; D is ambiguous. The CDR3 has 12 residues. V lost 7 bases and J lost 4, with 12 bases in between. Germline V gene lookup returns CDR1 SQVTM and CDR2 ANQGSEA. CDR3 sequence: CSAQWNADTQYF. The DNA of the CDR3 is TGCAGCGCCCAATGGAATGCAGATACGCAGTATTTT.

This clonotype was counted many times. V usage is TRBV25-1 and J usage is TRBJ2-2; 8 bases map to TRBD2. The V and J ends lost 5 bases and 5 bases, in that order; junction bases with no gene match: 1. This CDR3 region has 13 residues. Per germline, CDR1 MGHDK and CDR2 SYGVNS. DNA for the CDR3: TGTGCCAGCAGTCGCGGGAGGACCGGGGAGCTGTTTTTT. Amino acids: CASSRGRTGELFF.

In its sample, this clonotype was seen a few times. The chain is built from TRBV10-3 and TRBJ2-7; a weak D match, TRBD1 (6 bases). Germline CDR1 ENHRY, CDR2 SYGVKD. The CDR3 runs to 13 residues. V gave up 10 bases and J gave up 4 bases, with 17 bases separating them. The DNA for the CDR3 is TGTGCCAACTCCGGGACACCCGGGTACGAGCAGTACTTC. Protein product: CANSGTPGYEQYF.

The table lists this clonotype with many counts. This chain joins TRBV6-2 or TRBV6-3 and TRBJ2-7; 8 bases map to TRBD2. The ends lost 9 bases at V and 5 bases at J; junction bases unmatched: 15. This CDR3 spans 15 amino acids. Germline assignment: CDR1 MNHEY and CDR2 SVGEGT. CDR3 region: CASKPGGASFDEQYF. The CDR3 nucleotides are TGTGCCAGTAAACCGGGAGGGGCGTCTTTTGACGAGCAGTACTTC.